This T cell receptor (beta chain) was obtained from a study of CD4 T cells in relation to SARS-CoV-2 and coronaviruses (dated by TCRdb to 2020 to 2022). About the investigation overall: The ViraFEST assay cultured PBMCs with antigen for 10 days, then sequenced TCR beta CDR3s to find antigen-specific clonal expansions. An HIV-1 Nef peptide pool or a no-peptide culture served as the negative reference condition. Shared crossreactive spike epitopes were mapped to their HLA restriction using patient-derived lymphoblastoid cell lines. A different, Illumina-based TCR-beta assay was used to sequence expansion assays from other donors in the study. At the level of individual TCR clonotypes, the study evaluated whether memory CD4+ T cells crossreact between the spike proteins of SARS-CoV-2 and those of common cold coronaviruses. The Adaptive Biotechnologies TCR-sequencing kit was used for samples from three pre-COVID donors and for the naive versus memory experiments, whereas the other data were Illumina-based.

Including cysteine and phenylalanine, the CDR3 has 16 amino acids. The only DNA kept is the CDR3, 48 bases in frame from the first base. CDR1 SGHRS and CDR2 YFSETQ are derived from the germline V gene. V has 4 bases trimmed and J has 4 bases trimmed; junction bases matching no gene number 5. CD4+ T cells from unexposed donors were collected before the COVID-19 pandemic (2011-2018). Following 10 days of culture, the EasySep CD4+ T cell isolation kit was used to isolate CD4+ T cells. As cell numbers permitted, CD4+ T cells from unexposed donors were tested for reactivity to SARS-CoV-2 S and N and to four common cold coronavirus spike pools. Each well received two million PBMCs, cultured in IMDM supplemented with approximately 5.3% human AB serum and around 9 IU/ml IL-2. Half of the culture medium was replaced with fresh IL-2-containing medium on days 3 and 7. In general, every peptide culture condition was set up in three replicate wells. The leukapheresis product for the unexposed donors was obtained through commercial purchase. PBMCs were isolated from leukapheresis product or whole blood by Ficoll-Paque PLUS gradient centrifugation. The PBMCs went either fresh into the expansion assay or into cryopreservation at -140 degrees C. The QIAamp Micro DNA Kit was used to extract genomic DNA from the CD4+ T cells.

The paper's findings and limits, for the study overall: In about 71% of donors, memory CD4+ clonotypes turned up that crossrecognized SARS-CoV-2 and at least one common cold coronavirus spike. Since the crossreactivity analysis centred on spike protein, crossreactivity against other viral proteins was not assessed. Compared with monoreactive clones, crossreactive clones had significantly weaker SARS-CoV-2-driven expansion, a result consistent with antigenic imprinting. Because no donor provided both pre-pandemic and post-infection samples, tracing the source of pre-existing responses was limited. Small numbers of patients and of tested TCRs limited the study.

Concerning this clone: What this receptor recognizes is not known. Base quality data are lacking; no much larger clone is found one base away.

Receptors were amplified or captured by the immunoSEQ multiplex PCR assay. The study's processing was this. Preprocessing removed nonproductive sequences and CDR3s not starting with C, not ending with F or W, or shorter than 7 amino acids. Antigen-specific clonotypes were called with the MANAFEST web app, based on expansion relative to reference and other culture wells. A clone counted as positive if significantly expanded in 2 of 3 replicate wells versus the reference culture at FDR below 0.05. Positive clones also required significant expansion versus all other tandem wells and an odds ratio above 5. CDR3 homology was quantified as pairwise Levenshtein distance, calculated with the stringdist R package after three terminal residues were trimmed from each end. Drawn from immuneACCESS, this table holds only the in-frame rearrangements with V and J called that TCRdb kept. Clones are partly lost; checked studies trace under half to an unresolved V gene and leave the rest unexplained. D and trimming were read from the DNA, whereas the V and J calls and clone size are those reported in that table. The sample table contains more than 20,000 clones; only one count was recorded for 65% to 85% of them. The ten largest clonotypes hold around 16% of the sample.

The material sequenced was CD4+ T cells from PBMCs, cultured in vitro. This clonotype was sampled from a human donor in good health. The chain employs TRBV5-1 and TRBJ2-2; the junction holds 12 bases that match TRBD1. The CDR3 sequence is CASSTGQGATTGELFF. The DNA sequence reads TGCGCCAGCAGCACGGGACAGGGGGCGACCACCGGGGAGCTGTTTTTT.